The rows below give T cell receptor beta chains drawn from one sample of a study of response to subunit inactivated influenza vaccine. TCRdb re-called the RT-PCR reads with MiXCR, one entry per CDR3 protein. The sample shows just under 550,000 distinct CDR3 sequences, 20% to 25% of them seen only once. This sample also appeared in a second study, on T cells expressing NK-cell markers.

The sequencing here drew on CD4+ T cells sorted from PBMCs, taken about 13 days after vaccination. These receptor sequences come from a middle-aged man who received an inactivated influenza vaccine. Both conserved end residues are part of each CDR3. Each record gives: V gene, J gene, D gene, CDR3 length, clone size, CDR3 protein, CDR3 DNA. D genes are given only for firm matches. Size is stated for part of the rows, as once, few or many counts, or as a class when the clone is expanded.

V gene: TRBV20-1
J gene: TRBJ2-5
D gene: .
CDR3 length: 15
clone size: few
CDR3 protein: CSARDIRQSQETQYF
CDR3 DNA: TGCAGTGCTAGAGATATCCGACAGTCCCAAGAGACCCAGTACTTC

V gene: TRBV9
J gene: TRBJ2-3
D gene: .
CDR3 length: 14
clone size: few
CDR3 protein: CASSVGGKADTQYF
CDR3 DNA: TGTGCCAGCAGCGTAGGAGGAAAGGCAGATACGCAGTATTTT

V gene: TRBV3-1
J gene: TRBJ2-7
D gene: .
CDR3 length: 15
clone size: .
CDR3 protein: CASSLNPGTVYEQYF
CDR3 DNA: TGTGCCAGCAGCCTGAATCCCGGGACGGTCTACGAGCAGTACTTC

V gene: TRBV9
J gene: TRBJ2-1
D gene: .
CDR3 length: 16
clone size: many
CDR3 protein: CASSVDSGASYNEQFF
CDR3 DNA: TGTGCCAGCAGCGTAGATTCGGGAGCGTCCTACAATGAGCAGTTCTTC

V gene: TRBV7-9
J gene: TRBJ2-3
D gene: .
CDR3 length: 13
clone size: .
CDR3 protein: CASSLISEDTQYF
CDR3 DNA: TGTGCCAGCAGCTTAATTAGCGAAGATACGCAGTATTTT

V gene: TRBV7-2
J gene: TRBJ2-7
D gene: TRBD1
CDR3 length: 15
clone size: .
CDR3 protein: CASSAWTGSYYEQYF
CDR3 DNA: TGTGCCAGCAGCGCCTGGACAGGGTCATACTACGAGCAGTACTTC

V gene: TRBV20-1
J gene: TRBJ1-2
D gene: .
CDR3 length: 13
clone size: .
CDR3 protein: CSARELGRYGYTF
CDR3 DNA: TGCAGTGCTAGAGAGCTGGGGCGGTATGGCTACACCTTC

V gene: TRBV6-1
J gene: TRBJ2-7
D gene: .
CDR3 length: 12
clone size: .
CDR3 protein: CASSQVHYEQYF
CDR3 DNA: TGTGCCAGCAGCCAGGTTCACTACGAGCAGTACTTC

V gene: TRBV4-3
J gene: TRBJ1-2
D gene: .
CDR3 length: 16
clone size: .
CDR3 protein: CASSQDMQGTNYGYTF
CDR3 DNA: TGCGCCAGCAGCCAAGATATGCAGGGTACTAACTATGGCTACACCTTC

V gene: TRBV7-9
J gene: TRBJ2-1
D gene: .
CDR3 length: 14
clone size: .
CDR3 protein: CARAGTPPYNEQFF
CDR3 DNA: TGTGCCAGAGCCGGGACACCTCCCTACAATGAGCAGTTCTTC

V gene: TRBV6-1
J gene: TRBJ2-5
D gene: TRBD2
CDR3 length: 15
clone size: .
CDR3 protein: CASVKTSGNQETQYF
CDR3 DNA: TGTGCCAGCGTAAAGACTAGCGGGAACCAAGAGACCCAGTACTTC

V gene: TRBV12-3/TRBV12-4
J gene: TRBJ2-1
D gene: .
CDR3 length: 12
clone size: .
CDR3 protein: CASSLMAGEQFF
CDR3 DNA: TGTGCCAGCAGTTTGATGGCGGGAGAGCAGTTCTTC

V gene: TRBV7-6
J gene: TRBJ1-5
D gene: .
CDR3 length: 15
clone size: .
CDR3 protein: CASSQGGFGNQPQHF
CDR3 DNA: TGTGCCAGCAGCCAAGGAGGTTTTGGCAATCAGCCCCAGCATTTT

V gene: TRBV15
J gene: TRBJ2-1
D gene: TRBD2
CDR3 length: 17
clone size: few
CDR3 protein: CATSKTPGLAYNNEQFF
CDR3 DNA: TGTGCCACCAGCAAAACCCCGGGACTAGCGTACAACAATGAGCAGTTCTTC